A selection of T cell receptor beta chains follows, all from one sample in a study of shared clonotypes between healthy human individuals. The protocol was immunoSEQ multiplex PCR, while the TCRdb copy is restricted to in-frame clones and leaves out a portion. In the table there are some 500,000 clones, 95% to 97% of which are singletons. The specimen sequenced was naive CD4+ T cells sorted from blood. The receptors were gathered from a woman aged 25 to 45 in good health. The CDR3 runs from the conserved cysteine through the conserved F or W. A D gene is named only where the DNA matches it firmly. Only some rows state a clone size, as once, few, many or a class for expanded clones.

CDR3 protein,CDR3 DNA,clone size,J gene,D gene,V gene
CASSRTGSSYEQYF,TGTGCCAGCAGCCGGACAGGAAGCTCCTACGAGCAGTACTTC,-,TRBJ2-7,TRBD1,TRBV6-5
CASSSKFHRGQNSPLHF,TGTGCCAGCAGCAGTAAATTCCATAGGGGACAGAATTCACCCCTCCACTTT,-,TRBJ1-6,TRBD1,TRBV7-6
CASSISSGVFNEQFF,TGTGCCAGTAGTATATCCAGCGGGGTATTCAATGAGCAGTTCTTC,-,TRBJ2-1,TRBD2,TRBV19
CASSLQDSNGYTF,TGTGCCAGCAGTCTCCAGGACAGCAATGGCTACACCTTC,-,TRBJ1-2,-,TRBV28
CASSLYHGELFF,TGCGCCAGCAGCTTGTATCACGGGGAGCTGTTTTTT,-,TRBJ2-2,-,TRBV5-1
CASSLVGDGEQYF,TGTGCCAGCAGTTTGGTAGGGGACGGCGAGCAGTACTTC,-,TRBJ2-7,-,TRBV28
CAISVMAGIGEKLFF,TGTGCCATCAGTGTTATGGCGGGAATAGGAGAAAAACTGTTTTTT,-,TRBJ1-4,-,TRBV10-3
CASSQGGLAVGNEQFF,TGCGCCAGCAGCCAAGGGGGACTAGCGGTAGGCAATGAGCAGTTCTTC,-,TRBJ2-1,TRBD2,TRBV4-1
CASSLGGAVTEAFF,TGTGCCAGCAGCCTCGGAGGGGCGGTCACTGAAGCTTTCTTT,-,TRBJ1-1,-,TRBV28
CASSSGTATYEQYF,TGTGCCAGTAGTTCCGGGACCGCGACCTACGAGCAGTACTTC,-,TRBJ2-7,-,TRBV19
CASSQALLLAGEQFF,TGCGCCAGCAGCCAAGCCCTACTACTAGCCGGTGAGCAGTTCTTC,-,TRBJ2-1,-,TRBV4-1
CASSPGGPAQANYGYTF,TGCGCCAGCAGCCCTGGGGGTCCTGCGCAAGCTAACTATGGCTACACCTTC,-,TRBJ1-2,-,TRBV5-1
CASSPIAGSDTQYF,TGTGCCAGCAGTCCAATAGCGGGGTCAGATACGCAGTATTTT,-,TRBJ2-3,TRBD2,TRBV27
CASSFTSGTQETQYF,TGTGCCAGCAGCTTTACTAGCGGGACGCAAGAGACCCAGTACTTC,-,TRBJ2-5,TRBD2,TRBV7-7
CASSLATRVLYEQYF,TGTGCCAGCAGCTTAGCCACCCGGGTCCTCTACGAGCAGTACTTC,-,TRBJ2-7,-,TRBV11-3
CASSLNRGPGNTIYF,TGTGCCAGCAGCCTCAACAGGGGGCCTGGAAACACCATATATTTT,-,TRBJ1-3,TRBD1,TRBV5-6
CASSSLRARNTEAFF,TGTGCCAGCAGCTCCCTCCGGGCTCGGAACACTGAAGCTTTCTTT,-,TRBJ1-1,-,TRBV5-6
CASSEANNYGYTF,TGTGCCAGCAGTGAAGCGAATAACTATGGCTACACCTTC,-,TRBJ1-2,-,TRBV6-1
CASSLAATNYGYTF,TGCGCCAGCAGCTTGGCAGCAACTAACTATGGCTACACCTTC,once,TRBJ1-2,-,TRBV5-1
CASSFSGSANEKLFF,TGTGCCAGCAGCTTCTCGGGGTCCGCTAATGAAAAACTGTTTTTT,-,TRBJ1-4,-,TRBV5-6
CASSLLGGGTSYEQYF,TGTGCCAGCAGCTTGCTCGGAGGAGGTACTTCCTACGAGCAGTACTTC,-,TRBJ2-7,-,TRBV5-4
CASKRTWASGVMRTGELFF,TGTGCCAGCAAGCGTACGTGGGCTAGCGGGGTGATGAGGACCGGGGAGCTGTTTTTT,-,TRBJ2-2,TRBD2,TRBV2
CASSGGTSGRDGDTQYF,TGCGCCAGCAGCGGGGGGACTAGCGGGAGGGATGGAGATACGCAGTATTTT,-,TRBJ2-3,TRBD2,TRBV5-1
CASSSQSAHEQYF,TGTGCCAGCAGTTCCCAATCGGCCCACGAGCAGTACTTC,-,TRBJ2-7,-,TRBV6-5
CASSDARGYTEAFF,TGTGCCAGCTCAGATGCTAGAGGTTACACTGAAGCTTTCTTT,-,TRBJ1-1,-,TRBV18
CASSLESGVQPQHF,TGCGCCAGCAGCTTGGAGTCGGGGGTTCAGCCCCAGCATTTT,-,TRBJ1-5,-,TRBV5-1
CASSWTYEQYF,TGTGCCAGCAGTTGGACTTACGAGCAGTACTTC,-,TRBJ2-7,-,TRBV25-1
CASSLVGTANTGELFF,TGTGCCAGCAGTTTGGTGGGCACGGCGAACACCGGGGAGCTGTTTTTT,-,TRBJ2-2,-,TRBV5-5
CASSTGTIAKNIQYF,TGTGCCAGCAGCACAGGGACCATAGCCAAAAACATTCAGTACTTC,-,TRBJ2-4,-,TRBV6-1
CASSYGSGNTIYF,TGTGCCAGTAGTTACGGCTCTGGAAACACCATATATTTT,once,TRBJ1-3,-,TRBV19
CASSQETAGTSWSTQETQYF,TGCGCCAGCAGCCAAGAGACTGCCGGGACTAGCTGGAGTACCCAAGAGACCCAGTACTTC,-,TRBJ2-5,TRBD2,TRBV4-1
CASSPNRGRVRSYGYTF,TGTGCCAGCAGCCCGAACAGGGGGCGCGTTCGTAGCTATGGCTACACCTTC,-,TRBJ1-2,TRBD1,TRBV5-8
CASSATAYEQYF,TGTGCCAGCAGCGCCACGGCCTACGAGCAGTACTTC,-,TRBJ2-7,-,TRBV7-2
CASSLTSGDYNEQFF,TGTGCCAGTAGTCTTACTAGCGGGGACTACAATGAGCAGTTCTTC,-,TRBJ2-1,TRBD2,TRBV19
CASGLLDGSPYNEQFF,TGTGCTAGTGGTTTGTTAGACGGGAGTCCCTACAATGAGCAGTTCTTC,once,TRBJ2-1,-,TRBV12-5
CASSLAGLGHEQFF,TGCGCCAGCAGCTTGGCGGGACTCGGCCATGAGCAGTTCTTC,-,TRBJ2-1,-,TRBV5-1
CSVRPGQNSYEQYF,TGCAGCGTCAGACCGGGACAGAACTCCTACGAGCAGTACTTC,-,TRBJ2-7,TRBD1,TRBV29-1
CASSPRGIKEKLFF,TGTGCCAGCTCCCCCAGGGGTATTAAGGAAAAACTGTTTTTT,-,TRBJ1-4,-,TRBV28
CARSPEREGHSDTQYF,TGTGCCAGAAGCCCCGAGCGGGAGGGCCACTCAGATACGCAGTATTTT,-,TRBJ2-3,TRBD2,TRBV5-3
CASSRRDNNEKLFF,TGTGCCAGCTCGCGACGGGACAATAATGAAAAACTGTTTTTT,-,TRBJ1-4,-,TRBV18
CASSYSGGRAWDTQYF,TGTGCCAGCAGTTACTCAGGCGGGAGGGCCTGGGATACGCAGTATTTT,-,TRBJ2-3,TRBD2,TRBV6-6
CASSSHFWGIRRNEQFF,TGTGCCAGCAGTTCCCACTTCTGGGGGATTCGACGGAATGAGCAGTTCTTC,-,TRBJ2-1,-,TRBV28
CASSLPTGQLMMRGYTF,TGTGCCAGCAGTTTACCTACGGGACAGCTTATGATGAGGGGCTACACCTTC,-,TRBJ1-2,TRBD1,TRBV28
CASSLDRNTDTQYF,TGTGCCAGCAGCTTAGACCGGAACACAGATACGCAGTATTTT,-,TRBJ2-3,-,TRBV7-6
CASSYGQGLSTDTQYF,TGTGCCAGCAGTTACGGACAGGGACTGAGCACAGATACGCAGTATTTT,-,TRBJ2-3,TRBD1,TRBV6-5
CASSPAWGTEAFF,TGTGCCAGCAGTCCCGCCTGGGGGACTGAAGCTTTCTTT,-,TRBJ1-1,-,TRBV27
CASSLSGGADYGYTF,TGTGCCAGCAGTTTATCTGGGGGCGCGGACTATGGCTACACCTTC,-,TRBJ1-2,-,TRBV28
CASSFRPGDGEKLFF,TGTGCCAGCAGTTTTAGGCCGGGTGATGGTGAAAAACTGTTTTTT,-,TRBJ1-4,-,TRBV28
CASSPGTAQETQYF,TGCGCCAGCAGCCCCGGGACAGCCCAAGAGACCCAGTACTTC,-,TRBJ2-5,TRBD1,TRBV5-1
CASSSSPREKLFF,TGTGCCAGCAGCTCCTCCCCGCGAGAAAAACTGTTTTTT,-,TRBJ1-4,-,TRBV7-9
CATSPPRGGDGNTIYF,TGTGCCACCAGCCCCCCGAGGGGGGGGGATGGAAACACCATATATTTT,-,TRBJ1-3,-,TRBV15
CASSTFSVASGANVLTF,TGTGCCAGTAGTACCTTCTCGGTAGCCTCTGGGGCCAACGTCCTGACTTTC,-,TRBJ2-6,-,TRBV19
CATSLWTAPNTEAFF,TGTGCCACCAGCCTCTGGACAGCCCCAAACACTGAAGCTTTCTTT,-,TRBJ1-1,-,TRBV15
CASSNQGANGYTF,TGTGCCAGCAGCAATCAGGGGGCGAATGGCTACACCTTC,-,TRBJ1-2,TRBD1,TRBV7-9
CASSYSGGGQPQHF,TGTGCCAGCAGTTACTCTGGGGGAGGGCAGCCCCAGCATTTT,-,TRBJ1-5,-,TRBV6-5
CASSYRAGAHYEQYF,TGTGCCAGCAGTTACCGGGCGGGAGCGCACTACGAGCAGTACTTC,-,TRBJ2-7,TRBD2,TRBV6-5
CASSVRGDPYEQYF,TGTGCCAGCAGCGTCAGGGGGGACCCCTACGAGCAGTACTTC,-,TRBJ2-7,-,TRBV9
CANIGTTQFF,TGCGCCAATATCGGGACTACGCAGTTCTTC,-,TRBJ2-1,TRBD2,TRBV5-1